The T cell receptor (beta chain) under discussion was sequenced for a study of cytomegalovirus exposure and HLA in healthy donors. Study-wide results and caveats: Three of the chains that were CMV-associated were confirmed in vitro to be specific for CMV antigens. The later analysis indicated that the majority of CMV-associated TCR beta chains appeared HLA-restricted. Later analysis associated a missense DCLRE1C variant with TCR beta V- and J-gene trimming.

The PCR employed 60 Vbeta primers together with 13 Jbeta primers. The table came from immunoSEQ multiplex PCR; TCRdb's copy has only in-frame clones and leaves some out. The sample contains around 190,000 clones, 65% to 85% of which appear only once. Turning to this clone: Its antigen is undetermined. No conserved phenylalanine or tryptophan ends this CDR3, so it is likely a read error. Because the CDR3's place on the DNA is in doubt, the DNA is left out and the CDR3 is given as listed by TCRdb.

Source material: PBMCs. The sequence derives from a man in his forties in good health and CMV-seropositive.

CDR3 protein: CASNYRGI. The genes are TRBV3-1 (or the pseudogene TRBV3-2) and TRBJ2-7; TRBD2, as called in the table, went unchecked against the DNA. The CDR3 numbers 8 amino acids, ends counted. Looked up from germline, CDR1 is LGHDT and CDR2 is YNNKEL (reference sequence).